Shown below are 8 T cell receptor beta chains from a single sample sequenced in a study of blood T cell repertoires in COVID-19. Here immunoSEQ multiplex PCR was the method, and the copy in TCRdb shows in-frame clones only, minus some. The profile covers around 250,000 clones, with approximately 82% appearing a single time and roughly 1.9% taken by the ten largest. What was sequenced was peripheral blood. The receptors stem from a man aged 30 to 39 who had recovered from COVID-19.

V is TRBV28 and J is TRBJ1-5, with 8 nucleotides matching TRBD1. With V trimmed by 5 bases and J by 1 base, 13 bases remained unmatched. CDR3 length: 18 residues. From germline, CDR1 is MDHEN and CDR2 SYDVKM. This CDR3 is CASSPPLGQGRSNQPQHF. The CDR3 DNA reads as TGTGCCAGCAGTCCTCCCTTAGGACAGGGAAGGAGCAATCAGCCCCAGCATTTT. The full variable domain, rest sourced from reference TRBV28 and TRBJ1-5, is DVKVTQSSRYLVKRTGEKVFLECVQDMDHENMFWYRQDPGLGLRLIYFSYDVKMKEKGDIPEGYSVSREKKERFSLILESASTNQTSMYLCASSPPLGQGRSNQPQHFGDGTRLSIL.

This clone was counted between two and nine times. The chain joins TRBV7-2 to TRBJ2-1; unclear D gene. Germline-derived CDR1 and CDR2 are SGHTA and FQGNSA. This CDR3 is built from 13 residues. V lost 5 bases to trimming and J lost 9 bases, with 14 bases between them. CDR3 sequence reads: CASSQTTPGEQFF. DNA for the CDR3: TGTGCCAGCAGCCAGACCACCCCGGGTGAGCAGTTCTTC.

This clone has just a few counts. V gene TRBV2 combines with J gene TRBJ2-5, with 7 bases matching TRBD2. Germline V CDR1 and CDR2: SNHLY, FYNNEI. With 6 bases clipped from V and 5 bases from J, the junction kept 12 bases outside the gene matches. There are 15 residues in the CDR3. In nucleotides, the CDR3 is TGTGCCAGCAGCTCCTGGGAGCGGCGGGGGGAGACCCAGTACTTC. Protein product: CASSSWERRGETQYF.

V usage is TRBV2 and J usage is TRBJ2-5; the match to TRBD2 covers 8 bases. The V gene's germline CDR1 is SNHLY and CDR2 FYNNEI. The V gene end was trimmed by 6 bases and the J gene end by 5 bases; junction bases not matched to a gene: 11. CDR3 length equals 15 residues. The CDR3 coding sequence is TGTGCCAGCAGGATACACGGGGGGGCCGGGGAGACCCAGTACTTC. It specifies CASRIHGGAGETQYF.

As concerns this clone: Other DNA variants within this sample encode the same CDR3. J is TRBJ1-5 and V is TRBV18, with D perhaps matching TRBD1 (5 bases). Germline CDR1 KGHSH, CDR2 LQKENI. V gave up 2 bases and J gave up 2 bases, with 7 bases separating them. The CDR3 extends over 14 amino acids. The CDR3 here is CASSPSGGNQPQHF. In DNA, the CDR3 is TGTGCCAGCTCACCATCGGGGGGCAATCAGCCCCAGCATTTT.

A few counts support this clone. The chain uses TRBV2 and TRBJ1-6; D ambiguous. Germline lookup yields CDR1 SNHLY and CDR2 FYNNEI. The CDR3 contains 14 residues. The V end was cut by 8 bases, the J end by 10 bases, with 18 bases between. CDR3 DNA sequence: TGTGCCAGCGGGAGCGGCCCAACGGGGTCACCCCTCCACTTT. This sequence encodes CASGSGPTGSPLHF.

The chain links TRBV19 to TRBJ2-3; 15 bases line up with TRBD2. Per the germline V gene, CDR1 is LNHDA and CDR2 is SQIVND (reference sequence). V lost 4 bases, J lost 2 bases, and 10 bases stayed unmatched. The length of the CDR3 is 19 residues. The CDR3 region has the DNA TGTGCCAGTAGTACAGGGACTAGCGGGGGGACCCACCCCACAGATACGCAGTATTTT. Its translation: CASSTGTSGGTHPTDTQYF.

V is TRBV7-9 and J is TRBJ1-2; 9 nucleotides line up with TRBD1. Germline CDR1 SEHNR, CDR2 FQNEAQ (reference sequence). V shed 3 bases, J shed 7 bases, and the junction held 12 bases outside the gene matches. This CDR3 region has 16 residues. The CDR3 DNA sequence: TGTGCCAGCAGCTTTACCGGGACAGGGTTCGTGGGTGGCTACACCTTC. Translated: CASSFTGTGFVGGYTF.